This T cell receptor beta chain was profiled in a study of memory CD8 T cells in hepatitis C reinfection (dated by TCRdb to about 2017). With respect to the entire study: Two consecutive HCV infections were spontaneously resolved by three donors, whereas a primary infection was cleared by two donors who then became chronically infected after reinfection. A case counted as HCV reinfection when an HCV RNA test came back positive after two negative tests taken at least 60 days apart. Pre-reinfection samples were taken from 55 to 20 weeks before reinfection was detected. The study tracked the TCR beta repertoire of virus-specific CD8 T cells longitudinally across an HCV reinfection episode in several donors. Between the late 2000s and the early 2010s, about 5 reinfection cases that had stored pre-reinfection samples were identified. In the reinfection study, participants who had previously resolved an HCV infection were followed up every 3 months.

Reading the germline V gene gives CDR1 SQVTM and CDR2 ANQGSEA. The CDR3 contains 18 residues, cysteine and phenylalanine counted. Just the 54-base CDR3 DNA is kept, in frame starting at base 1. V is clipped by 0 bases and J by 3 bases, and the sequence between their germline boundaries is 23 bases long. The label giving this sample's time point can be read as: pre-reinfection, 55 to 20 weeks before reinfection detection. The sorted cells were sequenced directly ex vivo, without any in vitro expansion ahead of TCR sequencing. The donors were people who inject drugs and were enrolled in Canada's Montreal Acute Hepatitis C Cohort Study (HEPCO). Total naive CD8 T cells, sorted as viable CD3+ CD8+ CD45RO-, came from two donors at all three reinfection time points as controls. Before sorting, cryopreserved peripheral blood mononuclear cells were thawed, and CD8 T cells were purified from the thawed cells. CD8 T cells were enriched by negative selection with the MACS CD8+ T cell Isolation Kit. A BD FACSAria II sorter with FACSDiva software was used for cell sorting, and FlowJo was used for data analysis.

General conclusions and limits of the study: Because only a few donors were included, definitive conclusions about public clonotypes linked to secondary clearance were beyond the reach of the study.

Library method: the immunoSEQ multiplex PCR assay. Genomic DNA was extracted from the sorted cells, and the TCR beta V, D and J regions were sequenced using the automated high-throughput method of Adaptive Biotechnologies. A two-step, bias-controlled multiplex PCR was used to amplify CDR3 regions. Amplified TCR beta libraries were sequenced on an Illumina instrument. Per the original workflow: The demultiplexed reads were processed to cut down on amplification and sequencing bias, and the IMGT database was used to assign CDR3 sequences to gene families. Repertoire data were analyzed with ImmunoSEQ software version 2.0. Out-of-frame sequences and sequences with stop codons in the CDR3 were removed from clonotype lists. Clonotypes below 0.01% frequency were excluded because they corresponded to less than one cell. Richness was calculated by dividing observed richness by input cell number, and evenness was calculated by dividing Shannon entropy by log observed richness. Repertoire diversity and similarity between time points were quantified using Simpson diversity and Morisita-Horn overlap indices. Clonotypes were sorted into dominant (>1%), sub-dominant (0.5-0.99%), low abundance (0.1-0.49%) or lowest abundance (<0.1%) groups. For the germline index, total nucleotide additions were subtracted from total CDR3 length, and that difference was then divided by total CDR3 length. TCRdb provides this immuneACCESS table in a form limited to in-frame rearrangements. Some clones are lacking; in checked studies, under half of them reflect an unresolved V gene, and why the rest are absent is not known. V, J and clone size reflect that table, while D and trimming were determined from the DNA. The sample data list approximately 51,000 clones, and around nine tenths of these were observed just once. More than 0.8% of the sample is taken by the ten largest.

In the case of this clone: The antigen this receptor binds is unknown. Per-base qualities were not stored, and no clone one base away is much larger.

The sequenced material came from naive CD8+ T cells sorted from blood. Read against the paper, the sample's cell subset or site label means: total naive CD8+CD45RO- T cells. The TCR originated in a man aged 18-30 years with hepatitis C virus infection. The chain was built from TRBV29-1 and TRBJ1-2; 6 matching bases give a weak D call of TRBD1. The DNA sequence reads TGCAGCGTTGAAGATAATAGCTTTAGGGGGGGATTGGACTATGGCTACACCTTC. Its translation reads: CSVEDNSFRGGLDYGYTF.